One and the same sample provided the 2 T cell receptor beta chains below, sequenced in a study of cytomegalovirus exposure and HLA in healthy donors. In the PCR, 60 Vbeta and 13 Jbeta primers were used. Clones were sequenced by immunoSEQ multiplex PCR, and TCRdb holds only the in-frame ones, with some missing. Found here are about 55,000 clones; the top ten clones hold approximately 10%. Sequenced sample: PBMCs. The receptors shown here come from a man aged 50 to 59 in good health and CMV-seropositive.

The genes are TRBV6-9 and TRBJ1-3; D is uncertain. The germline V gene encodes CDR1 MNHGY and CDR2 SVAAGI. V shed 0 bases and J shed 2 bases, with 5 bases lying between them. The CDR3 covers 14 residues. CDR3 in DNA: TGTGCCAGCAGTTATTCCCCTACTGGAAACACCATATATTTT. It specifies CASSYSPTGNTIYF.

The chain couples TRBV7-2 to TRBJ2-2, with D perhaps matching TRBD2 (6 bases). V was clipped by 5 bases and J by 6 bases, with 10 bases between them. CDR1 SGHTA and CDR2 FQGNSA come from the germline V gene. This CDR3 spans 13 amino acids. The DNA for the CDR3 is TGTGCCAGCAGCGATAGCGGAGCCGGGGAGCTGTTTTTT. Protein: CASSDSGAGELFF.